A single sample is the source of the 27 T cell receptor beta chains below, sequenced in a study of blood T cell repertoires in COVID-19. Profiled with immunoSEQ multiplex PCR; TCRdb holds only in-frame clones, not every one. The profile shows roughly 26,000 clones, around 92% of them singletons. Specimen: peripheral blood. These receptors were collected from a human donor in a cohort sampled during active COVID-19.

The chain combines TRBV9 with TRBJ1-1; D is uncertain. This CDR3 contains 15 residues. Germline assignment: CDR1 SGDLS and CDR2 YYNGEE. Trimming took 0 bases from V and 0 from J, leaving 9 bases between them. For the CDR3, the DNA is TGTGCCAGCAGCGTAGTAGAGAGGGTGAACACTGAAGCTTTCTTT. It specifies CASSVVERVNTEAFF.

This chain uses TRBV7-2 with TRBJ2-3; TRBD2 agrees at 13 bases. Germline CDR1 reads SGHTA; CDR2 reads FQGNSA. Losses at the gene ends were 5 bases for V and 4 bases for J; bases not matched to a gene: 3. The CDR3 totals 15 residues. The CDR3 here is CASSRTSGRADTQYF. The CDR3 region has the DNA TGTGCCAGCAGCCGGACTAGCGGGAGAGCAGATACGCAGTATTTT.

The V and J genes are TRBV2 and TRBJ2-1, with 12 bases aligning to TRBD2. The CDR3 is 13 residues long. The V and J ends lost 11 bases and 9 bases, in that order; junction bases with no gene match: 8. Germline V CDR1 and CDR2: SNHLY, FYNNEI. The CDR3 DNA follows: TGTGCCGGCCTAGCGGGGGGGTTAAGTGAGCAGTTCTTC. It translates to CAGLAGGLSEQFF.

This chain's CDR3 is CASSLARGVNEKLFF. CDR3 in DNA: TGTGCCAGTAGTTTGGCCAGGGGGGTTAATGAAAAACTGTTTTTT. The genes are TRBV19 and TRBJ1-4; TRBD1 aligns across 7 bases. V was clipped by 5 bases and J by 4 bases; unmatched bases: 7. The CDR3 has 15 amino acids. Germline V gene data show CDR1 as LNHDA and CDR2 as SQIVND (reference sequence).

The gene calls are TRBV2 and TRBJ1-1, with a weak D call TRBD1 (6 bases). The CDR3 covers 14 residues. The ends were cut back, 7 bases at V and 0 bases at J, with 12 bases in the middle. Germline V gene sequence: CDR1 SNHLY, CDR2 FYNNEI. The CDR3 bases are TGTGCCAGCACCCGACAGGCCATGAACACTGAAGCTTTCTTT. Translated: CASTRQAMNTEAFF.

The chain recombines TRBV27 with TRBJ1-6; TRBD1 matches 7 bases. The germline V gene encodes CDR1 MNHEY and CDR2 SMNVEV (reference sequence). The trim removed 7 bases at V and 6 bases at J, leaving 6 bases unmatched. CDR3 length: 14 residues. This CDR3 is CASTRQGTNSPLHF. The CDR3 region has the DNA TGTGCCAGCACCCGACAGGGAACTAATTCACCCCTCCACTTT.

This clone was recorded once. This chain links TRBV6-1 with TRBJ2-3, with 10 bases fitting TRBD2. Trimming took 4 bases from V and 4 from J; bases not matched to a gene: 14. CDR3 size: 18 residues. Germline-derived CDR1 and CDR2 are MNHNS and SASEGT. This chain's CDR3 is CASSGLAGERGGADTQYF. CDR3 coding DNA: TGTGCCAGCAGTGGGCTAGCGGGAGAGAGGGGGGGCGCAGATACGCAGTATTTT.

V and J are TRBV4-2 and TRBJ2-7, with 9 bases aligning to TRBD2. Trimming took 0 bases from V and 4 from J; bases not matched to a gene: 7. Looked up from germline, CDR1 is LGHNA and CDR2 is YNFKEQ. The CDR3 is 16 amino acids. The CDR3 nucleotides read TGTGCCAGCAGCCAAGATATTGGCGGGAGGGCTTACGAGCAGTACTTC. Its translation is CASSQDIGGRAYEQYF.

CDR3 region: CASSLLFSGNTIYF. In nucleotides, the CDR3 is TGTGCCAGCAGCCTTTTGTTCTCTGGAAACACCATATATTTT. The chain joins TRBV6-6 to TRBJ1-3; D gene uncertain. There are 14 residues in the CDR3. CDR1 and CDR2 (germline): MNHNY, SVGAGI (reference sequence). V gave up 6 bases and J gave up 0 bases, with 9 bases separating them.

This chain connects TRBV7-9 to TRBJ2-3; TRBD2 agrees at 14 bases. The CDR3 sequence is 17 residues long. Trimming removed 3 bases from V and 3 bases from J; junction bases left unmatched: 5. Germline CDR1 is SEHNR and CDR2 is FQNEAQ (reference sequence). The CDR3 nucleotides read TGTGCCAGCAGCTTGGGACTAGCGGGAGCCCGAACAGATACGCAGTATTTT. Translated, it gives CASSLGLAGARTDTQYF.

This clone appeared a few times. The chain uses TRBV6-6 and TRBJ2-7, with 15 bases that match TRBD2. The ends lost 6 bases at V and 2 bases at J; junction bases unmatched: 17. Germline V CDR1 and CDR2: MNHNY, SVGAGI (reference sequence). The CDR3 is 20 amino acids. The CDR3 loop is CASSQTPGLAGGNPTYEQYF. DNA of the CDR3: TGTGCCAGCAGCCAAACGCCGGGACTAGCGGGGGGTAACCCCACCTACGAGCAGTACTTC.

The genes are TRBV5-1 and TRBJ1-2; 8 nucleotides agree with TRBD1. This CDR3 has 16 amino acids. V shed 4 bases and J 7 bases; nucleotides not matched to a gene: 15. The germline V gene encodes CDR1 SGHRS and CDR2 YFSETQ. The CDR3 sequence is CASSPDRGGRDSGYTF. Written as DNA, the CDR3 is TGCGCCAGCAGCCCAGACAGGGGCGGGCGAGATTCTGGCTACACCTTC.

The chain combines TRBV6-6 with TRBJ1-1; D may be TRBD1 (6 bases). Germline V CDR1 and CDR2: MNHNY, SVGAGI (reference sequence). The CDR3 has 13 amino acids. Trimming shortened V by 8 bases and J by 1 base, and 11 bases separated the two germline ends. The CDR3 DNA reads TGTGCCAGCGGGGGCAGGGAGAACACTGAAGCTTTCTTT. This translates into CASGGRENTEAFF.

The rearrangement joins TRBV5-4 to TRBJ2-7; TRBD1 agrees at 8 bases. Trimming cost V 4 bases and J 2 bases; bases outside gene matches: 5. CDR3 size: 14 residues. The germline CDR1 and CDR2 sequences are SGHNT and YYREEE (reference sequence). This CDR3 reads CASSTGQGPYEQYF. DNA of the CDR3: TGTGCCAGCAGCACCGGACAGGGACCCTACGAGCAGTACTTC.

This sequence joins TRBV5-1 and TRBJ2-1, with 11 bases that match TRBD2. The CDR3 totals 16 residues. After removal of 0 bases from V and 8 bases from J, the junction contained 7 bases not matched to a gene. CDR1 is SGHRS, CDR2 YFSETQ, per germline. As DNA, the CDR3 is TGCGCCAGCAGCTTGGCTCGCACTAGCGGGAGTGATGAGCAGTTCTTC. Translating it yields CASSLARTSGSDEQFF.

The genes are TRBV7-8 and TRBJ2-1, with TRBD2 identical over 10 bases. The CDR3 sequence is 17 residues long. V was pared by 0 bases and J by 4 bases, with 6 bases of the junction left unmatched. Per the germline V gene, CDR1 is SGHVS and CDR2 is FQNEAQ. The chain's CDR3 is CASSLASLAGSYNEQFF. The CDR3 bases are TGTGCCAGCAGCTTAGCGTCACTAGCGGGGAGTTACAATGAGCAGTTCTTC.

CDR3: CASTWSSGANVLTF. The CDR3 DNA is TGTGCCAGCACTTGGAGCTCTGGGGCCAACGTCCTGACTTTC. V usage is TRBV7-2 and J usage is TRBJ2-6; no firm D call. V was cut by 7 bases and J by 0 bases, with 7 bases left in between. CDR1 is SGHTA, CDR2 FQGNSA, per germline. The CDR3 totals 14 residues.

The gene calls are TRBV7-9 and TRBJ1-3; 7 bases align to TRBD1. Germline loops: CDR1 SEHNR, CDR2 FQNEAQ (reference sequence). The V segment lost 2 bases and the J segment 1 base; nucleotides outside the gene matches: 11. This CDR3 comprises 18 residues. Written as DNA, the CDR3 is TGTGCCAGCAGCTTACTTGCGACAGGGCGAACGTCTGGAAACACCATATATTTT. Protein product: CASSLLATGRTSGNTIYF.

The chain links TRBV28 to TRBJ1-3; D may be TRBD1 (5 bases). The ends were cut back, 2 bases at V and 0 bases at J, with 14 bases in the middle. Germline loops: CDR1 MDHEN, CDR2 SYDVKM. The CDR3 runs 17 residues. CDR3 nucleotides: TGTGCCAGCAGTTTAACGGGAGGACACCCCTCTGGAAACACCATATATTTT. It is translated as CASSLTGGHPSGNTIYF.

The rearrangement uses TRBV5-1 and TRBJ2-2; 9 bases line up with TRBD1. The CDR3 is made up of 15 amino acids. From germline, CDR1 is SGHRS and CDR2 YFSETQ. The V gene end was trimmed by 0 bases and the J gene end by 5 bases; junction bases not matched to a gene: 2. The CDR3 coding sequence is TGCGCCAGCAGCTTGGGGGGACAGGGAACCGGGGAGCTGTTTTTT. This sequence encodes CASSLGGQGTGELFF.

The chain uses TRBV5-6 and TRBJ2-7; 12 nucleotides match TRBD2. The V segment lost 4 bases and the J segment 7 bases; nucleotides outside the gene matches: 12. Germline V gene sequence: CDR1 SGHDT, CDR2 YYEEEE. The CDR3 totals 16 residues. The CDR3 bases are TGTGCCAGCAGCCGCTCCCTAGCGGGAGGGCCGGGGGAGCAGTACTTC. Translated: CASSRSLAGGPGEQYF.

The CDR3 protein is CASSFGQDFGYTF. For the CDR3, the DNA is TGTGCCAGCAGTTTCGGACAGGACTTTGGCTACACCTTC. This chain connects TRBV28 to TRBJ1-2; 7 nucleotides align to TRBD1. This CDR3 contains 13 residues. The trim removed 3 bases at V and 7 bases at J, leaving 5 bases unmatched. CDR1 MDHEN and CDR2 SYDVKM come from the germline V gene.

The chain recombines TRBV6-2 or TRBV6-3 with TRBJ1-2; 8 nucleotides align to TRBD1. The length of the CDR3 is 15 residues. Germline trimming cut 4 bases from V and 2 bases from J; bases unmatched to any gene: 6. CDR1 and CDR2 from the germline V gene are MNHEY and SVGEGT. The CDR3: CASSSQGAVNYGYTF. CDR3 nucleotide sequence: TGTGCCAGCAGTTCTCAGGGGGCCGTAAACTATGGCTACACCTTC.

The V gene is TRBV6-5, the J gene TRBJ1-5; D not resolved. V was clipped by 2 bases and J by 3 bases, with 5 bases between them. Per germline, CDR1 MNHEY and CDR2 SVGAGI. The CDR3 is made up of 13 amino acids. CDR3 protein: CASSYQANQPQHF. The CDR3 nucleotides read TGTGCCAGCAGTTACCAGGCCAATCAGCCCCAGCATTTT.

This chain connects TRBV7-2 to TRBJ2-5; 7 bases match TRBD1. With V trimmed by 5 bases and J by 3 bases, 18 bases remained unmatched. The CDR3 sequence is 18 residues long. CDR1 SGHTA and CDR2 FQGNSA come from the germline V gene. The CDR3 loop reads CASSPQGPRTNLKETQYF. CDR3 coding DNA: TGTGCCAGCAGCCCACAGGGGCCTCGAACTAATCTTAAAGAGACCCAGTACTTC.

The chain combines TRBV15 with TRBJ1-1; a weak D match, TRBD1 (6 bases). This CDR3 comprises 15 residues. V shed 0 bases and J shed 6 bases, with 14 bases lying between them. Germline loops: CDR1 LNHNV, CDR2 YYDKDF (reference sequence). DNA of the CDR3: TGTGCCACCAGCAGAGATGACGTCCGGACAGCTGAAGCTTTCTTT. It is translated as CATSRDDVRTAEAFF.

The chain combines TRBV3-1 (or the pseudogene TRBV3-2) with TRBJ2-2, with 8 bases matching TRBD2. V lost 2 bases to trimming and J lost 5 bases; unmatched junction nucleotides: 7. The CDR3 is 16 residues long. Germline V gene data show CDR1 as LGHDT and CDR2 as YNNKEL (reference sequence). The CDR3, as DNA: TGTGCCAGCAGCCAACGGACTAGCTTGAGTACCGGGGAGCTGTTTTTT. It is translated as CASSQRTSLSTGELFF.